This T cell receptor (beta chain) was identified during a study of human T cells and chemical hapten exposure. Study information: Each patient's scalp received weekly diphenylcyclopropenone throughout the approximately 25-week study. Patients, chiefly female, had alopecia areata, totalis or universalis.

Noted time point: pre-sensitization, week 0. Specified treatment: therapeutic diphenylcyclopropenone sensitization with weekly scalp DPC. V lost 3 bases to trimming and J lost 6 bases; unmatched junction nucleotides: 4. This CDR3 contains 15 residues. The germline CDR1 and CDR2 sequences are SGHVS and FQNEAQ. Unique molecular identifiers were attached to individual cDNA molecules during library preparation. TCRdb used MiXCR to reprocess the RACE reads, holding one entry per CDR3 protein. The sample holds 200,000 to 300,000 distinct CDR3 sequences, about 8.6% seen once. This clonotype was detected many times.

The chain employs TRBV7-8 and TRBJ1-6, with 8 bases identical to TRBD1. The source of this sequence is a woman in her forties with alopecia areata. Some clones in this sample may be carry-over from other donors' samples. Here the sequenced sample was whole blood, taken in connection with sensitization to the hapten diphenylcyclopropenone (DPC). CDR3 sequence reads: CASSLTDRANSPLHF. CDR3 DNA: TGTGCCAGCAGCTTGACGGACAGGGCTAATTCACCCCTCCACTTT.